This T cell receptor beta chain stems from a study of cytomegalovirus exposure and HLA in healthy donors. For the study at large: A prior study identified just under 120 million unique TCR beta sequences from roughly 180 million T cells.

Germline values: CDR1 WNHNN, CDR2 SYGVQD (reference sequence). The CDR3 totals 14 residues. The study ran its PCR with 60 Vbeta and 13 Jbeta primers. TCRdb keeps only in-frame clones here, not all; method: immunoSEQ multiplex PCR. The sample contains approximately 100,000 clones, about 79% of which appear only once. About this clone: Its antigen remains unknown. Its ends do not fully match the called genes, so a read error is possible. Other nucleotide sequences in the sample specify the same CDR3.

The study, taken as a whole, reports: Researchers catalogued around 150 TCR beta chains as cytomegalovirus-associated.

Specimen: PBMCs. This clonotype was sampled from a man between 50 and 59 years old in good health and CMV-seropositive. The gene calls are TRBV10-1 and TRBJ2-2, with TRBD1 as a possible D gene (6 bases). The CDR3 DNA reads TGCGCCAGCTCGACGACAGGTGGTACCGGGGAGCTGTTTTTC. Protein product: CASSTTGGTGELFF.